These 31 T cell receptor beta chains were all obtained from the same sample, sequenced in a study of OX40 agonist ivuxolimab in advanced cancers. TCRdb's table, derived via immunoSEQ multiplex PCR, lists solely in-frame clones and lacks some. The table shows some 80,000 clones, with roughly nine tenths occurring only once. This material consisted of CD4+ or CD8+ T cells sorted from blood, taken in a trial of the OX40 agonist ivuxolimab. The receptors here all came from an adult with an advanced solid tumor such as melanoma, head and neck, liver or kidney cancer.

J is TRBJ2-1 and V is TRBV23-1; D is perhaps TRBD1 or TRBD2 (5 bases each). TRBV23-1 falls under the ORF class, with uncertain function. This CDR3 region has 13 residues. Trimming left V 2 bases short and J 10 bases short, with 12 bases between. The CDR3 sequence is CASSQEGPPEQFF. The CDR3 DNA is TGCGCCAGCAGTCAAGAGGGACCGCCAGAGCAGTTCTTC.

V and J are TRBV7-6 and TRBJ2-1; 9 bases align to TRBD2. J lost 7 bases, V lost 5 bases, and 6 bases had no gene match. The CDR3 sequence is 14 residues long. The V gene's germline CDR1 is SGHVS and CDR2 FNYEAQ. The CDR3 coding sequence is TGTGCCAGCAGCCGTAGCGGGAGTGGGAATGAGCAGTTCTTC. Its protein is CASSRSGSGNEQFF.

The rearrangement links TRBV6-6 to TRBJ2-2; D might be TRBD2 (6 bases). V lost 4 bases and J 7 bases, leaving 13 bases between the germline ends. The V gene's germline CDR1 is MNHNY and CDR2 SVGAGI (reference sequence). This CDR3 is built from 14 residues. The CDR3 sequence is CASSFVGGGGELFF. CDR3 DNA sequence: TGTGCCAGCAGTTTTGTGGGGGGTGGCGGGGAGCTGTTTTTT.

The chain links TRBV11-2 to TRBJ2-7; D is possibly TRBD1 or TRBD2 (5 bases each). The germline V gene encodes CDR1 SGHAT and CDR2 FQNNGV. V lost 5 bases, J lost 3 bases, and 23 bases lay in between. This CDR3 is 17 amino acids long. CDR3 protein: CASSPTGTPHGYYEQYF. The CDR3 DNA reads as TGTGCCAGCAGCCCGACCGGGACCCCCCACGGCTACTACGAGCAGTACTTC.

Only a few counts were recorded for this clone. This rearrangement joins TRBV18 to TRBJ1-5, with D unresolved. Looked up from germline, CDR1 is KGHSH and CDR2 is LQKENI. With 2 bases removed from V and 2 bases from J, the gap between germline ends came to 16 bases. CDR3 size: 17 residues. The CDR3 coding sequence is TGTGCCAGCTCACCATGGCGGACCGAAGGTGGCAATCAGCCCCAGCATTTT. Amino acids: CASSPWRTEGGNQPQHF.

This clone was picked up one time. The chain recombines TRBV29-1 with TRBJ1-2, with 7 positions matching TRBD1. J gave up 4 bases and V 6 bases, and 5 bases lay outside the gene matches. The CDR3 is 12 amino acids. The germline CDR1 and CDR2 sequences are SQVTM and ANQGSEA. The CDR3 sequence is CSVGDSGYGYTF. Here the CDR3 DNA reads TGCAGCGTGGGGGACAGCGGCTATGGCTACACCTTC.

The V call is TRBV28, the J call TRBJ2-7, with TRBD2 matching over 11 bases. The CDR3 runs to 16 residues. V gave up 6 bases and J gave up 4 bases; unmatched junction bases: 11. Per the germline V gene, CDR1 is MDHEN and CDR2 is SYDVKM. The CDR3 reads CASSLGSSGRWYEQYF. The CDR3 DNA follows: TGTGCCAGCAGCCTAGGATCTAGCGGGAGGTGGTACGAGCAGTACTTC.

The gene calls are TRBV2 and TRBJ2-5; 7 positions agree with TRBD1. The CDR3 is 13 amino acids. Germline CDR1 SNHLY, CDR2 FYNNEI. The V and J ends lost 4 bases and 1 base, in that order; junction bases with no gene match: 0. CDR3 DNA sequence: TGTGCCAGCAGTGGGGACAGCCAAGAGACCCAGTACTTC. This translates into CASSGDSQETQYF.

The chain links TRBV11-1 to TRBJ2-5, with a possible D match to TRBD1 (6 bases). Germline lookup yields CDR1 SGHAT and CDR2 FQDESV (reference sequence). The CDR3 contains 12 residues. Trimming took 4 bases from V and 5 from J, leaving 8 bases between them. The CDR3 coding sequence is TGTGCCAGCAGCTATCAGGGGGAGACCCAGTACTTC. Translating it yields CASSYQGETQYF.

The DNA of the CDR3 is TGCGCCAGCAGTGAACGGCCGCGGGAGGCCACTGAAGCTTTCTTT. Amino acid sequence: CASSERPREATEAFF. The chain uses TRBV10-2 and TRBJ1-1; D gene uncertain. From germline, CDR1 is WSHSY and CDR2 SAAADI. Trimming left V 3 bases short and J 4 bases short, with 15 bases between. The CDR3 consists of 15 residues.

For this clone: Possible read error: a much larger clone is one base away. The V and J genes are TRBV7-6 and TRBJ1-1; D is uncertain. CDR1 is SGHVS, CDR2 FNYEAQ, per germline. The CDR3 loop spans 13 amino acids. The CDR3 DNA sequence: TGTGCTAGCAGCTTGGATGTGAACACTGAAGCTTTCTTT. Encoded protein: CASSLDVNTEAFF.

The chain has TRBV7-8 and TRBJ2-7; no firm D call. The CDR3 is made up of 14 amino acids. The V gene's germline CDR1 is SGHVS and CDR2 FQNEAQ. CDR3: CSVQERLGRYEQYF. The CDR3 DNA sequence: TGTTCCGTGCAAGAGCGATTAGGTCGGTACGAGCAGTACTTC.

The chain carries TRBV5-1 and TRBJ2-3; D uncertain. The CDR3 runs to 11 residues. The V gene's germline CDR1 is SGHRS and CDR2 YFSETQ. The V end was cut by 4 bases, the J end by 4 bases, with 4 bases between. Here the CDR3 reads CASSIADTQYF. CDR3 in DNA: TGCGCCAGCAGCATCGCAGATACGCAGTATTTT.

In this sample, this clone turned up once. The chain links TRBV4-1 to TRBJ1-3; D uncertain. The CDR3 is 16 residues long. V lost 0 bases, J lost 2 bases, and 11 bases lay in between. Germline CDR1 and CDR2: MGHRA and YSYEKL. The CDR3 spells CASSQESLSPGNTIYF. DNA of the CDR3: TGCGCCAGCAGCCAAGAATCGCTGAGCCCTGGAAACACCATATATTTT.

V and J are TRBV29-1 and TRBJ1-4; D gene unclear. V lost 6 bases and J 8 bases, leaving 19 bases between the germline ends. The CDR3 covers 14 residues. Germline CDR1 is SQVTM and CDR2 is ANQGSEA. CDR3 sequence (DNA): TGCAGCGTCTGCCTCATGAGGACCGGGGAAAAACTGTTTTTT. Its protein product is CSVCLMRTGEKLFF.

The chain carries TRBV11-2 and TRBJ1-2; D remains ambiguous. V lost 0 bases and J lost 5, with 16 bases in between. CDR1 and CDR2 (germline): SGHAT, FQNNGV. The length of the CDR3 is 16 residues. The CDR3 is CASSLDWNSPEYGYTF. The CDR3 nucleotides read TGTGCCAGCAGCTTAGACTGGAACAGCCCCGAATATGGCTACACCTTC.

The chain recombines TRBV15 with TRBJ2-5; D may match TRBD1 or TRBD2 (5 bases each). Per the germline V gene, CDR1 is LNHNV and CDR2 is YYDKDF (reference sequence). This CDR3 region has 14 residues. V lost 0 bases to trimming and J lost 4 bases, with 9 bases between them. CDR3 region: CATSRDYGGETQYF. The CDR3 nucleotides read TGTGCCACCAGCAGAGATTATGGGGGAGAGACCCAGTACTTC.

The chain joins TRBV10-3 to TRBJ1-2, with D maybe TRBD1 (5 bases). The V and J ends lost 4 bases and 7 bases respectively, with 16 bases between them. Germline CDR1 reads ENHRY; CDR2 reads SYGVKD. CDR3 size: 14 residues. The CDR3 sequence: CAISGDQPSFGYTF. CDR3 in DNA: TGTGCCATCAGTGGGGACCAACCTTCCTTTGGCTACACCTTC.

CDR3 in amino acids: CASSGQRNEKLFF. The DNA for the CDR3 is TGTGCCAGCTCAGGACAGAGGAATGAAAAACTGTTTTTT. The chain employs TRBV18 and TRBJ1-4, with D perhaps matching TRBD1 (6 bases). The germline V gene encodes CDR1 KGHSH and CDR2 LQKENI. This CDR3 has 13 residues. V lost 5 bases, J lost 5 bases, and 9 bases lay in between.

This rearrangement joins TRBV4-1 to TRBJ2-5, with 7 bases lining up with TRBD2. This CDR3 spans 15 amino acids. Trimming removed 0 bases from V and 4 bases from J; junction bases left unmatched: 5. The germline V gene has CDR1 MGHRA and CDR2 YSYEKL. The CDR3 DNA follows: TGCGCCAGCAGCCAAGACCGGGAGGAGGGAGAGACCCAGTACTTC. Translated: CASSQDREEGETQYF.

The CDR3 spells CASSYPPIAKNIQYF. CDR3 nucleotides: TGTGCCAGCAGTTACCCCCCTATAGCCAAAAACATTCAGTACTTC. J is TRBJ2-4 and V is TRBV6-6; unclear D gene. The germline V gene encodes CDR1 MNHNY and CDR2 SVGAGI (reference sequence). The CDR3 contains 15 residues. The V and J ends lost 2 bases and 0 bases respectively, with 8 bases between them.

The chain has TRBV6-6 and TRBJ1-2; 8 bases line up with TRBD1. The CDR3 consists of 13 residues. The trim removed 5 bases at V and 3 bases at J, leaving 2 bases unmatched. Germline CDR1 MNHNY, CDR2 SVGAGI (reference sequence). This CDR3 is CASSQGADYGYTF. Here the CDR3 DNA reads TGTGCCAGCAGTCAGGGGGCGGACTATGGCTACACCTTC.

The count of this clone is one. The chain carries TRBV19 and TRBJ1-1; D is ambiguous. This CDR3 contains 13 residues. V dropped 5 bases and J dropped 3 bases, with 10 bases sitting between them. The germline V gene encodes CDR1 LNHDA and CDR2 SQIVND (reference sequence). The CDR3 region has the DNA TGTGCCAGTAGTGACTGGGCCGACACTGAAGCTTTCTTT. Translation: CASSDWADTEAFF. Together with reference TRBV19 and TRBJ1-1, the CDR3 gives the full variable domain: DGGITQSPKYLFRKEGQNVTLSCEQNLNHDAMYWYRQDPGQGLRLIYYSQIVNDFQKGDIAEGYSVSREKKESFPLTVTSAQKNPTAFYLCASSDWADTEAFFGQGTRLTVV.

The chain uses TRBV5-1 and TRBJ2-3, with 11 bases aligning to TRBD2. The CDR3 is 16 amino acids. V was clipped by 4 bases and J by 2 bases; unmatched bases: 6. Germline V gene sequence: CDR1 SGHRS, CDR2 YFSETQ. The CDR3 DNA is TGCGCCAGCAGCCTAGGGACTAGCGGCTACACAGATACGCAGTATTTT. Its protein product is CASSLGTSGYTDTQYF.

This chain connects TRBV4-1 to TRBJ2-3; perhaps TRBD1 as D (5 bases). V was cut by 6 bases and J by 4 bases, with 17 bases left in between. This CDR3 comprises 15 residues. Germline assignment: CDR1 MGHRA and CDR2 YSYEKL. The CDR3 region is CASSPVKGLPDTQYF. The CDR3 DNA follows: TGCGCCAGCAGTCCTGTTAAGGGGTTGCCAGATACGCAGTATTTT.

CDR3 amino acids: CASSRPGTGGILNTGELFF. The CDR3 coding sequence is TGTGCCAGCAGTCGACCCGGGACAGGGGGCATACTAAACACCGGGGAGCTGTTTTTT. V usage is TRBV2 and J usage is TRBJ2-2; TRBD1 agrees at 12 bases. Germline CDR1 is SNHLY and CDR2 is FYNNEI. CDR3 length: 19 residues. V lost 5 bases to trimming and J lost 2 bases; unmatched junction nucleotides: 12.

The rearrangement joins TRBV19 to TRBJ2-7; 9 bases match TRBD1. The CDR3 is 15 amino acids. The ends lost 4 bases at V and 3 bases at J; junction bases unmatched: 7. The germline CDR1 and CDR2 sequences are LNHDA and SQIVND (reference sequence). The CDR3 DNA follows: TGTGCCAGTAGTACTCCGGGACAGGGAATCTACGAGCAGTACTTC. Protein: CASSTPGQGIYEQYF.

The chain recombines TRBV9 with TRBJ2-3, with 7 bases identical to TRBD1. The ends lost 4 bases at V and 2 bases at J; junction bases unmatched: 7. The CDR3 length is 15 residues. Germline CDR1 and CDR2: SGDLS and YYNGEE. CDR3 region: CASSLRQGSTDTQYF. The DNA for the CDR3 is TGTGCCAGCAGCCTCCGACAGGGTTCCACAGATACGCAGTATTTT. Drawing the rest from reference TRBV9 and TRBJ2-3, the complete variable domain is DSGVTQTPKHLITATGQRVTLRCSPRSGDLSVYWYQQSLDQGLQFLIQYYNGEERAKGNILERFSAQQFPDLHSELNLSSLELGDSALYFCASSLRQGSTDTQYFGPGTRLTVL.

A note on this clone: Sequence at one end of the junction differs from germline and may be a read error. This chain links TRBV28 with TRBJ2-1; D is uncertain. From germline, CDR1 is MDHEN and CDR2 SYDVKM. The CDR3 covers 12 residues. The CDR3 spells CASSPRWTFEVF. CDR3 bases: TGTGCCAGCAGCCCACGTTGGACCTTTGAGGTCTTC.

The rearrangement joins TRBV5-5 to TRBJ1-1; D is unresolved. Germline V CDR1 and CDR2: SGHKS, YYEKEE (reference sequence). Trimming left V 2 bases short and J 3 bases short, with 11 bases between. This CDR3 contains 14 residues. The CDR3 sequence is CASSFSLGDTEAFF. In nucleotides, the CDR3 is TGTGCCAGCAGCTTTTCCCTAGGTGACACTGAAGCTTTCTTT.

This sequence joins TRBV5-1 and TRBJ2-7, with 8 bases fitting TRBD2. In germline, CDR1 is SGHRS, CDR2 YFSETQ. Trimming took 4 bases from V and 2 from J; bases not matched to a gene: 8. This CDR3 is built from 15 residues. As DNA, the CDR3 is TGCGCCAGCAGCCCCGGGACTAGTATCCCCTACGAGCAGTACTTC. Its protein product is CASSPGTSIPYEQYF.